This TCR beta chain is drawn from a study of regulatory T cells in long-lasting Graves disease. General study findings and limits: Examination was confined to peripheral blood, excluding thyroid tissue.

As to time point: persistent/refractory GD, antithyroid drugs over 5 years with positive TRAb. The authors made the TCR library using RNA they extracted from PBMCs. Both iRepertoire HTBI primers and Arm-PCR of CDR3 regions were used to build the TCR beta libraries. Authors' processing steps: Identified segments across samples numbered about 56 TRBV and about 15 TRBJ. Each CDR3 protein gets one entry after TCRdb re-called the multiplex PCR reads with MiXCR. The V and J calls shown here were made by TCRdb, not taken from the authors' results. The sample gives approximately 380,000 distinct CDR3 sequences, less than 25% of which show up once; around 20% is in the top ten. This clonotype was found a few times. Its antigen is unknown. Per the germline V gene, CDR1 is KGHDR and CDR2 is SFDVKD. The CDR3 has 17 residues. The V and J ends lost 4 bases and 1 base, in that order; junction bases with no gene match: 7.

The chain uses TRBV24-1 and TRBJ1-5; 9 nucleotides agree with TRBD1. The sample consisted of peripheral blood mononuclear cells (PBMCs), taken when the disease was refractory, from a patient treated with antithyroid drugs. The clonotype originates from a female donor with Graves disease. CDR3 region: CATSDTTGGRSNQPQHF. The CDR3 nucleotides read TGTGCCACCAGTGACACTACAGGGGGCAGAAGCAATCAGCCCCAGCATTTT.